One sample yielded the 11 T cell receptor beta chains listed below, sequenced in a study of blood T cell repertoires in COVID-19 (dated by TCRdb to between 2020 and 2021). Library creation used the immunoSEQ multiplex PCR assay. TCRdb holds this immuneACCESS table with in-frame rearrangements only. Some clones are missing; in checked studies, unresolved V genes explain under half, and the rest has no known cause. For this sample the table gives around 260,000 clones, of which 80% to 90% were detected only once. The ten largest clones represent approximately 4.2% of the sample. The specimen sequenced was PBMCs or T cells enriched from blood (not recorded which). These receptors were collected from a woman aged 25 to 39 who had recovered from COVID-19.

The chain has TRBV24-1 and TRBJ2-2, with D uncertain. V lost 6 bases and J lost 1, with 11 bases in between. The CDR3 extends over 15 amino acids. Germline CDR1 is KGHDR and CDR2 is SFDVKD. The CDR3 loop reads CATSPYYLNTGELFF. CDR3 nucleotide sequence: TGTGCCACCAGTCCTTACTATCTGAACACCGGGGAGCTGTTTTTT.

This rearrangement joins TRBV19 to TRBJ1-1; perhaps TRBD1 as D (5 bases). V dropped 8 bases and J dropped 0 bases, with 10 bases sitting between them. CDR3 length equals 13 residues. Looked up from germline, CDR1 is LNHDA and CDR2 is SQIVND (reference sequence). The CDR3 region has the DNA TGTGCCAGTTCGGAGGGGCTGAACACTGAAGCTTTCTTT. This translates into CASSEGLNTEAFF.

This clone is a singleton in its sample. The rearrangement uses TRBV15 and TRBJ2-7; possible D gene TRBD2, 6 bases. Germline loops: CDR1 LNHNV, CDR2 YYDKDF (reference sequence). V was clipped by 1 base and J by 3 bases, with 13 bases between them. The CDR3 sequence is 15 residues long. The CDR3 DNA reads TGTGCCACCAGCAGAGGATCCGGGGGTGACTACGAGCAGTACTTC. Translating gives CATSRGSGGDYEQYF.

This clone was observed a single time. The CDR3 loop is CASSYTLGGGEETQYF. Here the CDR3 DNA reads TGTGCCAGCAGTTACACCCTCGGCGGGGGAGAAGAGACCCAGTACTTC. The chain employs TRBV6-2 or TRBV6-3 and TRBJ2-5; TRBD2 agrees at 7 bases. The V and J ends lost 2 bases and 3 bases, in that order; junction bases with no gene match: 9. This CDR3 comprises 16 residues. Germline CDR1 is MNHEY and CDR2 is SVGEGT.

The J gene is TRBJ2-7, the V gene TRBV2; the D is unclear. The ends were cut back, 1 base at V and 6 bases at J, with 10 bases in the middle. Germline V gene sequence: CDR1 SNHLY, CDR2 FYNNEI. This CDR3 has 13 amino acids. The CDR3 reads CASSEGALGEQYF. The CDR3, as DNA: TGTGCCAGCAGTGAAGGGGCTCTGGGCGAGCAGTACTTC.

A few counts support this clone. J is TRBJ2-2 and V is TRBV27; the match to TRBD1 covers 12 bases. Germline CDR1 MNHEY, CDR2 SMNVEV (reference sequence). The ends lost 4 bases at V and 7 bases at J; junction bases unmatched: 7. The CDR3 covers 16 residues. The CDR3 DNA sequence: TGTGCCAGCAGTTCCCGGGACAGGGGGCCTGTCGGGGAGCTGTTTTTT. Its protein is CASSSRDRGPVGELFF.

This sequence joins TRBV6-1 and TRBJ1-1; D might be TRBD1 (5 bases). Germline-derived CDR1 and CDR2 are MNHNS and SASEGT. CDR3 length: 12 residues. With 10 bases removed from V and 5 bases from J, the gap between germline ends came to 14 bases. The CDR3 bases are TGTGCCACTTCAGGGATCGGGACTGAAGCTTTCTTT. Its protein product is CATSGIGTEAFF.

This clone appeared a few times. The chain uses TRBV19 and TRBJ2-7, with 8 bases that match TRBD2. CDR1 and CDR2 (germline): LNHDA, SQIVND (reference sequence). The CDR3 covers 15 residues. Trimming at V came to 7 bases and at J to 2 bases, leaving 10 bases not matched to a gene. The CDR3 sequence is CASKSSGSPPYEQYF. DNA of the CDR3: TGTGCCAGTAAATCCAGCGGGAGCCCTCCCTACGAGCAGTACTTC.

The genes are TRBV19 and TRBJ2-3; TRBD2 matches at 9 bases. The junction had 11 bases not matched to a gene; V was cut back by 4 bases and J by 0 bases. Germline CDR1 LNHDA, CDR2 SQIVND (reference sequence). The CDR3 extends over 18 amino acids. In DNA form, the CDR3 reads TGTGCCAGTAGTAGCGTTAGCGGGGGCTCCCTTAGCACAGATACGCAGTATTTT. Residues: CASSSVSGGSLSTDTQYF.

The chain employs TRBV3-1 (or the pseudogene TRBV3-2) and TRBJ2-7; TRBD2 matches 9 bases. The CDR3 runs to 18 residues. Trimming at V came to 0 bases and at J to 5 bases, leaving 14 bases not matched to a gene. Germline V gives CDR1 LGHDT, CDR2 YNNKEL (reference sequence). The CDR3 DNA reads TGTGCCAGCAGCCAAGATGTTTGGAGGGGTAGCGGGGGTAACGAGCAGTACTTC. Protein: CASSQDVWRGSGGNEQYF.

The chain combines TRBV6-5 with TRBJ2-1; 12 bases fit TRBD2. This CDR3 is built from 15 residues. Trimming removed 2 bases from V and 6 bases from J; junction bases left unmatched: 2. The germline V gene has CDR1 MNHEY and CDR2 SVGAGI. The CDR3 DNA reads TGTGCCAGCAGTTACCTAGCGGGGGGGTCCAATGAGCAGTTCTTC. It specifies CASSYLAGGSNEQFF.